The entry that follows covers one T cell receptor (beta chain) sequence. This could be a read error, since a much larger clone is one nucleotide away. MiXCR, applied by TCRdb to the PCR reads, yields one record per CDR3 protein. The profile covers under 650,000 distinct CDR3 sequences, with 15% to 20% appearing a single time and 0.75% to 0.95% taken by the ten largest. These data come from a study of molecular identifiers for immune sequencing clone quantification. Study at large: Naive CD8 RNA (about 20,000 or 100,000 cells) was divided into five aliquots, with four sequenced.

This sequence originates from a human donor in good health. Some libraries in this study had Jurkat cell RNA spiked in. Sequencing was carried out using naive CD8+ T cells from blood, with Jurkat cell RNA spiked in. Specified subset: FACS-sorted CD8+CD4-CCR7+CD45RA+ naive T cells.

CDR3 amino acids: CASGQVRGATEAFF. As DNA, the CDR3 is TGCGCCAGCGGCCAAGTAAGGGGGGCCACTGAAGCTTTCTTT. The rearrangement joins TRBV4-3 to TRBJ1-1; D is perhaps TRBD1 (6 bases). The CDR3 extends over 14 amino acids. Germline-derived CDR1 and CDR2 are LGHNA and YSLEER.